The 31 T cell receptor beta chains below come from one sample, sequenced in a study of cytomegalovirus exposure and HLA in healthy donors. The PCR made use of 60 Vbeta and 13 Jbeta primers. Repertoires were generated with immunoSEQ multiplex PCR, while TCRdb's copy carries only in-frame clones and drops some. The top ten hold 4.4% of the sample, which has tens of thousands of clones, roughly 78% seen once. Sequencing was carried out using PBMCs. All receptors derive from a male donor in good health and CMV-seropositive.

V usage is TRBV9 and J usage is TRBJ1-2; D gene ambiguous. This CDR3 contains 11 residues. Germline CDR1 and CDR2: SGDLS and YYNGEE. V was trimmed by 3 bases and J by 8 bases, leaving 8 bases between them. The DNA for the CDR3 is TGTGCCAGCAGCGACCGGAGCGGCTACACCTTC. It yields the protein CASSDRSGYTF.

The chain is built from TRBV11-2 and TRBJ2-7; 9 bases match TRBD1. The V and J ends lost 5 bases and 4 bases, in that order; junction bases with no gene match: 9. Germline values: CDR1 SGHAT, CDR2 FQNNGV. This CDR3 contains 15 residues. Written as DNA, the CDR3 is TGTGCCAGCAGCCTAGCCCGGGACAGGGAGTACGAGCAGTACTTC. Translated, it gives CASSLARDREYEQYF.

The V and J genes are TRBV18 and TRBJ2-7, with D tentatively TRBD1 (5 bases). Germline V gene sequence: CDR1 KGHSH, CDR2 LQKENI. Trimming took off 6 bases at V and 1 base at J, with 13 bases between the two ends. The CDR3 is made up of 14 amino acids. The CDR3 bases are TGTGCCAGCTCGGGGCAGGCCAGATCCTACGAGCAGTACTTC. Its protein is CASSGQARSYEQYF.

This chain links TRBV28 with TRBJ2-1; 7 positions agree with TRBD2. V lost 3 bases, J lost 4 bases, and 6 bases stayed unmatched. CDR1 and CDR2 (germline): MDHEN, SYDVKM. The CDR3 has 15 residues. Here the CDR3 DNA reads TGTGCCAGCAGTTTGAGGGAGGGGATATACAATGAGCAGTTCTTC. Encoded protein: CASSLREGIYNEQFF. Supplemented by reference TRBV28 and TRBJ2-1, the full variable domain reads DVKVTQSSRYLVKRTGEKVFLECVQDMDHENMFWYRQDPGLGLRLIYFSYDVKMKEKGDIPEGYSVSREKKERFSLILESASTNQTSMYLCASSLREGIYNEQFFGPGTRLTVL.

This clone has only one observation. The gene calls are TRBV28 and TRBJ1-2, with 7 bases lining up with TRBD1. Germline V lookup: CDR1 MDHEN, CDR2 SYDVKM. This CDR3 contains 14 residues. V shed 4 bases and J 2 bases; nucleotides not matched to a gene: 4. In DNA, the CDR3 is TGTGCCAGCAGTTCCAGGGGGACCAACTATGGCTACACCTTC. Translating gives CASSSRGTNYGYTF.

V gene TRBV30 combines with J gene TRBJ1-4; perhaps TRBD1 as D (6 bases). CDR3 length: 14 amino acids. Germline V lookup: CDR1 GTSNPN, CDR2 SVGIG (reference sequence). V gave up 4 bases and J gave up 7 bases, with 16 bases separating them. The CDR3 loop is CAWTYQRGGEKLFF. Written as DNA, the CDR3 is TGTGCCTGGACCTACCAAAGGGGGGGTGAAAAACTGTTTTTT.

The rearrangement joins TRBV4-1 to TRBJ1-5, with TRBD1 identical over 8 bases. The CDR3 runs 17 residues. The junction had 11 bases not matched to a gene; V was cut back by 0 bases and J by 7 bases. CDR1 and CDR2 (germline): MGHRA, YSYEKL. The CDR3 sequence is CASSQEFGAGGEQPQHF. In DNA, the CDR3 is TGCGCCAGCAGCCAAGAATTTGGGGCAGGGGGCGAGCAGCCCCAGCATTTT.

This rearrangement joins TRBV7-8 to TRBJ1-2, with a possible D match to TRBD1 (6 bases). The CDR3 is 15 residues long. Per germline, CDR1 SGHVS and CDR2 FQNEAQ. Deletions cut 5 bases from V and 1 base from J, with 14 bases between. The CDR3 sequence: CASSQRTVFNYGYTF. CDR3 DNA: TGTGCCAGCAGCCAGAGGACAGTCTTTAACTATGGCTACACCTTC.

This clone appeared a few times. The V and J genes are TRBV29-1 and TRBJ2-7; perhaps TRBD2 as D (5 bases). The CDR3 spans 11 residues. Trimming removed 6 bases from V and 5 bases from J, with 11 bases in between. The germline CDR1 and CDR2 sequences are SQVTM and ANQGSEA. DNA of the CDR3: TGCAGCGTCCGCGGGCCGGACGAGCAGTACTTC. Protein sequence: CSVRGPDEQYF.

The gene calls are TRBV7-6 and TRBJ2-7, with TRBD1 identical over 7 bases. Germline V gives CDR1 SGHVS, CDR2 FNYEAQ. J lost 4 bases, V lost 4 bases, and 16 bases had no gene match. There are 17 residues in the CDR3. The CDR3 DNA follows: TGTGCCAGCAGCTCAGCAGACGTTCAGACAGGGCCGTACGAGCAGTACTTC. Translating gives CASSSADVQTGPYEQYF. Supplemented by reference TRBV7-6 and TRBJ2-7, the full variable domain reads GAGVSQSPRYKVTKRGQDVALRCDPISGHVSLYWYRQALGQGPEFLTYFNYEAQQDKSGLPNDRFSAERPEGSISTLTIQRTEQRDSAMYRCASSSADVQTGPYEQYFGPGTRLTVT.

The chain has TRBV10-3 and TRBJ2-2, with 7 positions matching TRBD1. The germline gives CDR1 ENHRY, CDR2 SYGVKD. The ends lost 3 bases at V and 5 bases at J; junction bases unmatched: 9. The CDR3 sequence is 16 residues long. Here the CDR3 reads CAISDTGTVLTGELFF. The CDR3 DNA is TGTGCCATCAGTGATACCGGGACAGTCTTAACCGGGGAGCTGTTTTTT.

This clone was observed a few times. This rearrangement joins TRBV7-9 to TRBJ2-4, with D possibly matching TRBD1 (7 bases). CDR1 and CDR2 from the germline V gene are SEHNR and FQNEAQ (reference sequence). V lost 0 bases to trimming and J lost 0 bases, with 18 bases between them. The CDR3 extends over 19 amino acids. CDR3 sequence (DNA): TGTGCCAGCAGCTTAGCCAGGGGGGTAAGCGGGCTAGCCAAAAACATTCAGTACTTC. Translating gives CASSLARGVSGLAKNIQYF.

The CDR3 spells CASSLAPSRGYTF. The CDR3 coding sequence is TGTGCCAGCAGCTTAGCACCCTCCCGGGGCTACACCTTC. V usage is TRBV5-6 and J usage is TRBJ1-2; D is uncertain. V shed 2 bases and J shed 8 bases, with 13 bases lying between them. Germline values: CDR1 SGHDT, CDR2 YYEEEE. The CDR3 extends over 13 amino acids.

This chain joins TRBV2 and TRBJ1-1; weak D call: TRBD1 (6 bases). The CDR3 runs to 12 residues. Germline assignment: CDR1 SNHLY and CDR2 FYNNEI. V was pared by 6 bases and J by 6 bases, with 11 bases between. CDR3 amino acids: CASREGGPEAFF. CDR3 in DNA: TGTGCCAGCAGGGAGGGGGGGCCTGAAGCTTTCTTT.

The chain joins TRBV7-2 to TRBJ1-1; tentatively, D is TRBD1 (6 bases). This CDR3 is 14 amino acids long. V lost 4 bases to trimming and J lost 0 bases, with 9 bases between them. Germline V CDR1 and CDR2: SGHTA, FQGNSA. The CDR3 protein is CASSWTDMNTEAFF. The CDR3 DNA reads TGTGCCAGCAGCTGGACAGACATGAACACTGAAGCTTTCTTT. The whole variable domain, remainder taken from reference TRBV7-2 and TRBJ1-1, is GAGVSQSPSNKVTEKGKDVELRCDPISGHTALYWYRQSLGQGLEFLIYFQGNSAPDKSGLPSDRFSAERTGGSVSTLTIQRTQQEDSAVYLCASSWTDMNTEAFFGQGTRLTVV.

The chain uses TRBV10-3 and TRBJ1-3; D perhaps matches TRBD1 (6 bases). Germline V gene lookup returns CDR1 ENHRY and CDR2 SYGVKD. The CDR3 totals 14 residues. Trimming removed 5 bases from V and 2 bases from J, with 10 bases in between. In nucleotides, the CDR3 is TGTGCCATCAGTCGACAGGAGACTGGAAACACCATATATTTT. This translates into CAISRQETGNTIYF.

The chain uses TRBV18 and TRBJ2-6; D not certain. This CDR3 region has 14 residues. V was pared by 7 bases and J by 1 base, with 8 bases between. Germline CDR1 and CDR2: KGHSH and LQKENI. The CDR3 loop is CASFPQSGANVLTF. The CDR3 coding sequence is TGTGCCAGCTTCCCCCAGTCTGGGGCCAACGTCCTGACTTTC.

This chain joins TRBV30 and TRBJ2-2; 8 bases fit TRBD2. Germline CDR1 is GTSNPN and CDR2 is SVGIG (reference sequence). The CDR3 loop spans 16 amino acids. The junction had 11 bases not matched to a gene; V was cut back by 4 bases and J by 4 bases. This CDR3 reads CAWIGGAGGRTGELFF. The CDR3, as DNA: TGTGCCTGGATAGGCGGGGCGGGGGGACGCACCGGGGAGCTGTTTTTT.

The rearrangement joins TRBV29-1 to TRBJ2-5, with TRBD2 as a possible D gene (6 bases). This CDR3 has 10 residues. V dropped 7 bases and J dropped 4 bases, with 7 bases sitting between them. The germline V gene encodes CDR1 SQVTM and CDR2 ANQGSEA. CDR3 DNA: TGCAGCGGGGGAGGAGAGACCCAGTACTTC. Amino acids: CSGGGETQYF.

The genes are TRBV5-4 and TRBJ2-7; TRBD1 matches at 7 bases. The V gene end was trimmed by 9 bases and the J gene end by 3 bases; junction bases not matched to a gene: 9. CDR3 length equals 13 residues. Germline lookup yields CDR1 SGHNT and CDR2 YYREEE (reference sequence). CDR3 coding DNA: TGTGCCATGTCCGAGGGGGCAGGCTACGAGCAGTACTTC. Translation gives CAMSEGAGYEQYF.

The gene calls are TRBV30 and TRBJ1-5; D not certain. CDR3 size: 13 residues. CDR1 is GTSNPN, CDR2 SVGIG, per germline (reference sequence). Trimming removed 4 bases from V and 2 bases from J, with 9 bases in between. CDR3 nucleotide sequence: TGTGCCTGGACCCCTAGCCGCAATCAGCCCCAGCATTTT. It encodes CAWTPSRNQPQHF.

The table lists this clone with a count of one. The V call is TRBV14, the J call TRBJ2-7; a weak D match, TRBD1 (5 bases). The CDR3 covers 12 residues. The germline V and J ends were trimmed by 3 bases and 4 bases, with 7 bases remaining between them. Germline CDR1 is SGHDN and CDR2 is FVKESK. The CDR3: CASSQKGYEQYF. The DNA of the CDR3 is TGTGCCAGCAGCCAGAAGGGGTACGAGCAGTACTTC.

J is TRBJ2-3 and V is TRBV6-1; 13 positions agree with TRBD2. V trimming: 3 bases; J trimming: 8 bases; junction bases outside the gene matches: 5. Germline V gene lookup returns CDR1 MNHNS and CDR2 SASEGT. The CDR3 is made up of 15 amino acids. As DNA, the CDR3 is TGTGCCAGCAGTGAGGGGACTAGCGGGAAACCTACGCAGTATTTT. It is translated as CASSEGTSGKPTQYF.

The chain has TRBV19 and TRBJ2-2; 7 bases line up with TRBD2. Germline lookup yields CDR1 LNHDA and CDR2 SQIVND (reference sequence). The CDR3 runs to 17 residues. V shed 5 bases, J shed 1 base, and the junction held 10 bases outside the gene matches. The CDR3 here is CASSLRSGGRNTGELFF. CDR3 nucleotide sequence: TGTGCCAGTAGTCTCCGCTCGGGGGGACGGAACACCGGGGAGCTGTTTTTT.

The CDR3 reads CASSQFSGANVLTF. CDR3 bases: TGTGCCAGCAGCCAATTCTCTGGGGCCAACGTCCTGACTTTC. This chain joins TRBV7-2 and TRBJ2-6; D gene uncertain. V dropped 5 bases and J dropped 0 bases, with 5 bases sitting between them. Germline CDR1 SGHTA, CDR2 FQGNSA. This CDR3 has 14 residues.

This chain links TRBV28 with TRBJ1-1; TRBD1 might be the D (6 bases). Germline V CDR1 and CDR2: MDHEN, SYDVKM. This CDR3 is built from 14 residues. Trimming removed 4 bases at V and 1 base at J, with 10 bases between. CDR3 DNA sequence: TGTGCCAGCAGTTCCCCGGGACAGAACACTGAAGCTTTCTTT. Its protein product is CASSSPGQNTEAFF.

This clone showed up just a few times. An end of the junction differs from the germline gene, which may be a read error. This chain uses TRBV2 with TRBJ1-5, with a weak D call TRBD1 (5 bases). This CDR3 has 15 residues. Germline CDR1 SNHLY, CDR2 FYNNEI. The CDR3 protein is CASREVQGFLSPQHF. The CDR3, as DNA: TGTGCCAGCAGAGAAGTCCAGGGTTTCTTGTCGCCCCAGCATTTT.

The chain couples TRBV4-2 to TRBJ2-2; the D is unclear. This CDR3 has 14 amino acids. The germline gives CDR1 LGHNA, CDR2 YNFKEQ. The V end was cut by 3 bases, the J end by 5 bases, with 10 bases between. As DNA, the CDR3 is TGTGCCAGCAGCCAGAACCCCGGGACCGGGGAGCTGTTTTTT. Its translation is CASSQNPGTGELFF.

The V call is TRBV2, the J call TRBJ1-2, with D possibly TRBD1 on 5 matching bases. V lost 1 base and J 8 bases, leaving 8 bases between the germline ends. CDR1 is SNHLY, CDR2 FYNNEI, per germline. The CDR3 length is 12 residues. CDR3 DNA sequence: TGTGCCAGCAGTGAAGAGGGGATGGGCTACACCTTC. Translating gives CASSEEGMGYTF.

V gene TRBV13 combines with J gene TRBJ1-4; D call uncertain. Germline-derived CDR1 and CDR2 are PRHDT and FYEKMQ (reference sequence). Between the trimmed V and J ends, which lost 1 base and 8 bases, there was a span of 8 bases. The CDR3 totals 13 residues. The CDR3 region is CASSLESGEKLFF. CDR3 nucleotide sequence: TGTGCCAGCAGCTTAGAATCGGGGGAAAAACTGTTTTTT.

This clone came up a few times. The rearrangement joins TRBV7-2 to TRBJ2-3; 11 nucleotides line up with TRBD2. With V trimmed by 4 bases and J by 5 bases, 14 bases remained unmatched. This CDR3 spans 18 amino acids. Germline values: CDR1 SGHTA, CDR2 FQGNSA. CDR3 coding DNA: TGTGCCAGCAGCTCCCCTCGGGTAGCGGGGGGGCGTGGAGATACGCAGTATTTT. Encoded protein: CASSSPRVAGGRGDTQYF.